This is a list of T cell receptor beta chains from one sample in a study of blood T cell repertoires in COVID-19. The method was immunoSEQ multiplex PCR; TCRdb's version includes in-frame clones alone and lacks a portion of them. This sample has under 300,000 clones, with just over 90% found just once. Material: PBMCs or T cells enriched from blood (not recorded which). The receptors shown here come from a woman aged 18-35 years who had recovered from COVID-19. CDR3s include the opening cysteine and the closing phenylalanine or tryptophan. A D gene is named only where the DNA matches it firmly. Part of the rows lack a size; the others show once, few, many or a class for expanded clones.

D gene	V gene	clone size	CDR3 length	J gene	CDR3 DNA	CDR3 protein
NA	TRBV5-5	NA	18	TRBJ2-7	TGTGCCAGCAGCTTGATCGCCCTTACTAGTTTCCTGCGTTACGAGCAGTACTTC	CASSLIALTSFLRYEQYF
NA	TRBV29-1	NA	11	TRBJ1-2	TGCAGCGGTTCAGGGAACTATGGCTACACCTTC	CSGSGNYGYTF
TRBD2	TRBV25-1	NA	14	TRBJ2-3	TGTGCCAGCACTAGCGGGAGGGCCTCAGATACGCAGTATTTT	CASTSGRASDTQYF
NA	TRBV5-6	NA	17	TRBJ1-1	TGTGCCAGCAGCCCATATCCGACAGGCAGTATGAACACTGAAGCTTTCTTT	CASSPYPTGSMNTEAFF
NA	TRBV15	NA	15	TRBJ1-2	TGTGCCACCAGCAGAGATCAAAGTCTAAACTATGGCTACACCTTC	CATSRDQSLNYGYTF
NA	TRBV19	NA	12	TRBJ1-2	TGTGCCAGTAGTATTGGAGGGGATGGCTACACCTTC	CASSIGGDGYTF
NA	TRBV29-1	NA	12	TRBJ1-1	TGCAGCGCCCAAAGGGGGAACACTGAAGCTTTCTTT	CSAQRGNTEAFF
TRBD1	TRBV13	NA	18	TRBJ1-3	TGTGCCAGCAGCTCTACTACCCCCAGGGGGCGCCTTGGAAACACCATATATTTT	CASSSTTPRGRLGNTIYF
NA	TRBV5-1	NA	11	TRBJ1-1	TGCGCCAGCAACGGGAACACTGAAGCTTTCTTT	CASNGNTEAFF
NA	TRBV11-2	NA	13	TRBJ2-3	TGTGCCAGCAGCTTAGCCGTGGAGGATACGCAGTATTTT	CASSLAVEDTQYF
TRBD2	TRBV20-1	NA	15	TRBJ2-3	TGCAGTGCTAGTTTTTCTAGCGGGAGGGCAGATACGCAGTATTTT	CSASFSSGRADTQYF
NA	TRBV2	NA	13	TRBJ1-5	TGTGCCAGCAGTGAAGTCGGGAATCAGCCCCAGCATTTT	CASSEVGNQPQHF
NA	TRBV28	NA	14	TRBJ1-4	TGTGCCAGCAGGAAAGCCGGTTGGAATGAAAAACTGTTTTTT	CASRKAGWNEKLFF
TRBD1	TRBV5-4	NA	15	TRBJ2-1	TGTGCCAGCAGCTTGGCGGGACAGGGGGCGCATGAGCAGTTCTTC	CASSLAGQGAHEQFF
TRBD1	TRBV10-3	NA	15	TRBJ1-1	TGTGCCATCAGCGCCCTTGGGACAGAAGATACCGAAGCTTTCTTT	CAISALGTEDTEAFF
TRBD1	TRBV24-1	NA	17	TRBJ1-4	TGTGCCACCAGTGATTCATCGTTCCACAGGGGGAACGAAAAACTGTTTTTT	CATSDSSFHRGNEKLFF
NA	TRBV7-3	few	13	TRBJ1-2	TGTGCCAGCAGCCCCATGGGAGGGTATGGCTACACCTTC	CASSPMGGYGYTF
NA	TRBV7-8	NA	15	TRBJ1-4	TGTGCCAGCAGCCGTGCCGGGGGGACTAATGAAAAACTGTTTTTT	CASSRAGGTNEKLFF
TRBD1	TRBV5-1	NA	15	TRBJ1-1	TGCGCCAGCAGCTCGAGAGGACAGGGGGCAGTTGAAGCTTTCTTT	CASSSRGQGAVEAFF
NA	TRBV4-1	NA	15	TRBJ1-6	TGCGCCAGCAGCCAAAGCCCCCACAGGGATTCACCCCTCCACTTT	CASSQSPHRDSPLHF
NA	TRBV12-1	NA	13	TRBJ1-5	TGTGCCAGCAACCCAGGGTCGGATCAGCCCCAGCATTTT	CASNPGSDQPQHF